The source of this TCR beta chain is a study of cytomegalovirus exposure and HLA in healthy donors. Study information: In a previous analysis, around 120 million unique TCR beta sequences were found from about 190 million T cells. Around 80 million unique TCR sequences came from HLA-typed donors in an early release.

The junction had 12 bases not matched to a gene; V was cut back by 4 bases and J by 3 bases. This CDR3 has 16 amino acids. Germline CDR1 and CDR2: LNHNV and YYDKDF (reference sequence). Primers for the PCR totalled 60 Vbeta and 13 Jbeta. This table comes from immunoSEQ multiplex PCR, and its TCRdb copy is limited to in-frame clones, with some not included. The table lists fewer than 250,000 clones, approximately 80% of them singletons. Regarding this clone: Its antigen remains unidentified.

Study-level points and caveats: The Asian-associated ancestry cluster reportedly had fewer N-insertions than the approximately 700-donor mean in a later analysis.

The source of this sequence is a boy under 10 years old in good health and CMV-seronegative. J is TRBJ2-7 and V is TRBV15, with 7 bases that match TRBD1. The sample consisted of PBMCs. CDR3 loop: CATSTPDRVQVYEQYF. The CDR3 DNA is TGTGCCACCAGCACCCCCGACAGGGTCCAAGTCTACGAGCAGTACTTC.